This T cell receptor beta chain stems from a study of blood T cell repertoires in COVID-19. As for the study in general: Donors in the United States, Italy and Spain gave samples during acute or convalescent COVID-19.

Germline V CDR1 and CDR2: MDHEN, SYDVKM. CDR3 length: 14 residues. V was shortened by 5 bases and J by 4 bases, with 11 bases between the two germline ends. Some clones are missing from TCRdb's copy, which holds only in-frame ones; the method was immunoSEQ multiplex PCR. The data show roughly 62,000 clones, about nine tenths seen once. Sample: peripheral blood. The sequence was collected from a human donor with acute or convalescent COVID-19. The donor label of this sample is uncertain. The chain combines TRBV28 with TRBJ1-4; no firm D call. The CDR3 coding sequence is TGTGCCAGCAGTCTCTTTGAGAGTAATGAAAAACTGTTTTTT. Protein product: CASSLFESNEKLFF.